This T cell receptor (beta chain) originates from a study of CD8+CD57+ T cells in acquired aplastic anemia (dated by TCRdb to 2016 to 2019). A note on the overall study: Extracted DNA from sorted CD4+ and CD8+ cells averaged approximately 3 ug, ranging from about 0.17 to 27.4 ug. CD8+CD57+ expansion was defined as a frequency above the mean frequency observed in healthy subjects.

Genomic DNA served as template for TCR beta VDJ combination and CDR3 sequence profiling. An Illumina HiSeq 2000 was used for TCR repertoire sequencing. The study's own analysis went as follows. Repertoires were assessed using TRBV/TRBJ rearrangement plots, CDR3 size and DJ length profiles, and Simpson's diversity index. The most abundant DNA sequence in the deep sequencing data was defined as the immunodominant clone. CDR3 amino acid sequences were screened for sharing across subjects and compared with published repertoires and the VDJdb database. TCRdb applied fastp at Q25 and MiXCR to the public reads, then kept only in-frame beta chains. Every entry covers one CDR3 protein and lists the most common genes and DNA from its rows. The V and J calls and clone size come from TCRdb's table, not from the authors' own analysis. The sample yields more than 150,000 distinct CDR3 sequences; 48% were counted once. The ten largest clones take up roughly 13% of the sample.

Study-wide conclusions, independent of this receptor: Around 28 CD8+ CDR3 sequences were found to be shared between patients and controls, but these sequences appeared to be highly expressed in patients and within the immunodominant clones of the patients. Patients and healthy controls showed no significant difference in CD8+ Simpson's diversity (P=0.060).

Flow cytometry had shown CD8+CD57+ cell expansion in the patients selected for sequencing. Severe acquired aplastic anemia was diagnosed in all patients according to International Study of Aplastic Anemia and Agranulocytosis and Camitta criteria. At the time blood was sampled, none of the patients had received any therapy. The study deep-sequenced TCR repertoires of sorted CD4+ and CD8+ blood T cells from severe aplastic anemia patients and healthy subjects. Patients were enrolled in the USA under clinicaltrials.gov protocols 00001620, 01623167, 00001397, 00071045, 00081523 and 00961064. Ficoll-Paque density gradient centrifugation was used to isolate peripheral blood mononuclear cells. Before DNA extraction, CD4+ and CD8+ T cells were sorted by FACS or by magnetic beads. To note about this clonotype: This receptor's antigen is unknown. No much larger clone is present one base from it, and per-base qualities are unavailable.

Per the germline V gene, MNHNS is the CDR1 and SASEGT is the CDR2. From cysteine to phenylalanine, the CDR3 is 13 amino acids long. Here the CDR3 DNA is all that survives: 39 bases in frame from base 1. V lost 6 bases and J lost 2 bases, and the count of bases not matched to a germline gene is 3. The chain employs TRBV6-1 and TRBJ2-5; 7 bases in between match TRBD1. Sequenced input: sorted CD4+, CD8+, or CD8+CD57+ T cells (not recorded which) from PBMCs. This TCR derives from a human donor with aplastic anemia. The bases read TGTGCCAGCAGAGGGACAGCTCAAGAGACCCAGTACTTC. The encoded protein is CASRGTAQETQYF.